The 18 T cell receptor beta chains below were found in one sample sequenced in a study of cytomegalovirus exposure and HLA in healthy donors. The study ran its PCR with 60 Vbeta and 13 Jbeta primers. The method was immunoSEQ multiplex PCR; TCRdb's version includes in-frame clones alone and lacks a portion of them. The table includes approximately 70,000 clones, around three quarters detected once. Source material: PBMCs. The receptors stem from a woman in her forties or fifties in good health and CMV-seropositive.

The chain links TRBV28 to TRBJ2-7, with 8 bases aligning to TRBD2. CDR1 and CDR2 from the germline V gene are MDHEN and SYDVKM. The CDR3 consists of 16 residues. V shed 3 bases, J shed 2 bases, and the junction held 9 bases outside the gene matches. The CDR3: CASSLPGGGRTYEQYF. CDR3 coding DNA: TGTGCCAGCAGTTTGCCGGGGGGGGGCAGGACCTACGAGCAGTACTTC.

The chain combines TRBV5-1 with TRBJ2-2; 10 bases line up with TRBD2. The V segment lost 4 bases and the J segment 3 bases; nucleotides outside the gene matches: 18. Germline CDR1 and CDR2: SGHRS and YFSETQ. The CDR3 extends over 20 amino acids. CDR3 nucleotide sequence: TGCGCCAGCAGCCACTCTAGCGGGGGAGTAACTCGGTTGGACACCGGGGAGCTGTTTTTT. Translating gives CASSHSSGGVTRLDTGELFF.

This clone was found a few times. V usage is TRBV5-4 and J usage is TRBJ2-3, with D perhaps TRBD2 (5 bases). Germline values: CDR1 SGHNT, CDR2 YYREEE (reference sequence). The CDR3 totals 16 residues. V was clipped by 3 bases and J by 0 bases, with 14 bases between them. The CDR3 region has the DNA TGTGCCAGCAGCTATCCTAGCAGAGCTAGCACAGATACGCAGTATTTT. Residues: CASSYPSRASTDTQYF.

This clone was counted only a few times. This chain joins TRBV28 and TRBJ1-5, with a possible D match to TRBD1 (5 bases). Trimming took 2 bases from V and 6 from J, leaving 8 bases between them. CDR1 is MDHEN, CDR2 SYDVKM, per germline. This CDR3 contains 13 residues. Written as DNA, the CDR3 is TGTGCCAGCAGTTTACGGGGGGGTCAGCCCCAGCATTTT. This translates into CASSLRGGQPQHF. The full variable domain, its missing parts supplied by reference TRBV28 and TRBJ1-5, is DVKVTQSSRYLVKRTGEKVFLECVQDMDHENMFWYRQDPGLGLRLIYFSYDVKMKEKGDIPEGYSVSREKKERFSLILESASTNQTSMYLCASSLRGGQPQHFGDGTRLSIL.

The chain combines TRBV7-6 with TRBJ2-3; 8 bases are a match to TRBD2. This CDR3 region has 16 residues. Germline trimming cut 5 bases from V and 2 bases from J; bases unmatched to any gene: 9. Germline CDR1 reads SGHVS; CDR2 reads FNYEAQ. The DNA for the CDR3 is TGTGCCAGCAGCAGCGGGACGGGGGGGACCACAGATACGCAGTATTTT. It yields the protein CASSSGTGGTTDTQYF.

The J gene is TRBJ2-5, the V gene TRBV2, with 8 bases identical to TRBD1. V lost 9 bases, J lost 2 bases, and 5 bases stayed unmatched. Germline lookup yields CDR1 SNHLY and CDR2 FYNNEI. CDR3 length equals 13 residues. The CDR3 DNA is TGTGCCAGTTACAGGGGGTGGCAAGAGACCCAGTACTTC. It yields the protein CASYRGWQETQYF.

This clone was recorded a few times. This rearrangement joins TRBV5-5 to TRBJ1-2, with 7 bases fitting TRBD1. J lost 6 bases, V lost 6 bases, and 5 bases had no gene match. The germline V gene has CDR1 SGHKS and CDR2 YYEKEE (reference sequence). The CDR3 totals 12 residues. As DNA, the CDR3 is TGTGCCAGCATGGGACAGTCGAATGGCTACACCTTC. As protein: CASMGQSNGYTF.

The rearrangement joins TRBV4-3 to TRBJ2-5; maybe TRBD2 (5 bases). V lost 0 bases to trimming and J lost 5 bases, with 13 bases between them. This CDR3 is 15 amino acids long. Germline V gives CDR1 LGHNA, CDR2 YSLEER. The CDR3 DNA reads as TGCGCCAGCAGCCAAGATTTGGCCCGCGGGGAGACCCAGTACTTC. This translates into CASSQDLARGETQYF.

This chain joins TRBV27 and TRBJ1-1, with D maybe TRBD1 (5 bases). Per the germline V gene, CDR1 is MNHEY and CDR2 is SMNVEV (reference sequence). The CDR3 consists of 14 residues. V shed 2 bases and J shed 5 bases, with 12 bases lying between them. CDR3 coding DNA: TGTGCCAGCAGTTTAGCGTCAGGGCGTACTGAAGCTTTCTTT. This gives the protein CASSLASGRTEAFF.

This chain connects TRBV7-7 to TRBJ2-3; 8 bases are shared with TRBD1. The CDR3 is made up of 18 amino acids. Germline assignment: CDR1 SSHAT and CDR2 FNYEAQ (reference sequence). Trimming removed 3 bases from V and 1 base from J; junction bases left unmatched: 12. For the CDR3, the DNA is TGTGCCAGCAGCTTTCAGACAGGGGTGCGTTTTTGCACAGATACGCAGTATTTT. Translating it yields CASSFQTGVRFCTDTQYF.

This chain links TRBV30 with TRBJ2-1; TRBD2 matches at 8 bases. The V gene end was trimmed by 4 bases and the J gene end by 2 bases; junction bases not matched to a gene: 4. Germline V CDR1 and CDR2: GTSNPN, SVGIG (reference sequence). The CDR3 runs 14 residues. The CDR3 protein is CAWKRERTYNEQFF. DNA for the CDR3: TGTGCCTGGAAGCGGGAGAGAACCTACAATGAGCAGTTCTTC.

This clone rates as medium-sized. The J gene is TRBJ1-2, the V gene TRBV7-8; tentative D call: TRBD1 (5 bases). Germline V gene sequence: CDR1 SGHVS, CDR2 FQNEAQ. With 2 bases removed from V and 3 bases from J, the gap between germline ends came to 10 bases. This CDR3 is 14 amino acids long. In nucleotides, the CDR3 is TGTGCCAGCAGCTTAAGTCAGGGTTACTATGGCTACACCTTC. Translation: CASSLSQGYYGYTF.

In this sample, this clone turned up a few times. The gene calls are TRBV6-1 and TRBJ2-3; 7 bases align to TRBD2. The CDR3 contains 19 residues. The V and J ends lost 2 bases and 4 bases, in that order; junction bases with no gene match: 18. Germline CDR1 is MNHNS and CDR2 is SASEGT. This CDR3 is CASSERQGGSGLTADTQYF. CDR3 DNA sequence: TGTGCCAGCAGTGAACGGCAGGGAGGTAGCGGGCTTACCGCAGATACGCAGTATTTT.

The chain recombines TRBV30 with TRBJ2-5; TRBD2 aligns across 8 bases. This CDR3 comprises 14 residues. Unmatched junction bases numbered 7, after V lost 2 bases and J lost 5 bases. The germline gives CDR1 GTSNPN, CDR2 SVGIG (reference sequence). The CDR3 loop is CAWSRGGAGETQYF. The CDR3 DNA sequence: TGTGCCTGGAGTCGGGGGGGCGCGGGGGAGACCCAGTACTTC.

This clone has only a few counts. This chain uses TRBV6-5 with TRBJ2-1; TRBD2 matches at 10 bases. After removal of 5 bases from V and 7 bases from J, the junction contained 8 bases not matched to a gene. From germline, CDR1 is MNHEY and CDR2 SVGAGI. The CDR3 totals 15 residues. CDR3 protein: CASSRPSGRVNEQFF. Written as DNA, the CDR3 is TGTGCCAGCAGTCGACCTAGCGGGAGAGTTAATGAGCAGTTCTTC.

V gene TRBV28 combines with J gene TRBJ1-1; the D gene is possibly TRBD1 (5 bases). The CDR3 covers 13 residues. With 6 bases removed from V and 8 bases from J, the gap between germline ends came to 16 bases. Germline V gene sequence: CDR1 MDHEN, CDR2 SYDVKM. The CDR3 bases are TGTGCCAGCAGGCGGACAACCCATGAGGAAGCTTTCTTT. Residues: CASRRTTHEEAFF.

The chain's CDR3 is CASSLEGLAGVQAQFF. CDR3 nucleotide sequence: TGTGCCAGCAGCTTGGAGGGACTAGCGGGAGTGCAAGCGCAGTTCTTC. The chain employs TRBV5-6 and TRBJ2-1, with 14 bases aligning to TRBD2. CDR3 length: 16 amino acids. CDR1 is SGHDT, CDR2 YYEEEE, per germline. V lost 0 bases, J lost 12 bases, and 8 bases stayed unmatched.

V is TRBV30 and J is TRBJ1-2; D unclear. V gave up 4 bases and J gave up 4 bases, with 19 bases separating them. Germline V gene sequence: CDR1 GTSNPN, CDR2 SVGIG (reference sequence). The CDR3 extends over 15 amino acids. The DNA for the CDR3 is TGTGCCTGGATCCGGGATATAGCAAATGGCTATGGCTACACCTTC. The encoded protein is CAWIRDIANGYGYTF.